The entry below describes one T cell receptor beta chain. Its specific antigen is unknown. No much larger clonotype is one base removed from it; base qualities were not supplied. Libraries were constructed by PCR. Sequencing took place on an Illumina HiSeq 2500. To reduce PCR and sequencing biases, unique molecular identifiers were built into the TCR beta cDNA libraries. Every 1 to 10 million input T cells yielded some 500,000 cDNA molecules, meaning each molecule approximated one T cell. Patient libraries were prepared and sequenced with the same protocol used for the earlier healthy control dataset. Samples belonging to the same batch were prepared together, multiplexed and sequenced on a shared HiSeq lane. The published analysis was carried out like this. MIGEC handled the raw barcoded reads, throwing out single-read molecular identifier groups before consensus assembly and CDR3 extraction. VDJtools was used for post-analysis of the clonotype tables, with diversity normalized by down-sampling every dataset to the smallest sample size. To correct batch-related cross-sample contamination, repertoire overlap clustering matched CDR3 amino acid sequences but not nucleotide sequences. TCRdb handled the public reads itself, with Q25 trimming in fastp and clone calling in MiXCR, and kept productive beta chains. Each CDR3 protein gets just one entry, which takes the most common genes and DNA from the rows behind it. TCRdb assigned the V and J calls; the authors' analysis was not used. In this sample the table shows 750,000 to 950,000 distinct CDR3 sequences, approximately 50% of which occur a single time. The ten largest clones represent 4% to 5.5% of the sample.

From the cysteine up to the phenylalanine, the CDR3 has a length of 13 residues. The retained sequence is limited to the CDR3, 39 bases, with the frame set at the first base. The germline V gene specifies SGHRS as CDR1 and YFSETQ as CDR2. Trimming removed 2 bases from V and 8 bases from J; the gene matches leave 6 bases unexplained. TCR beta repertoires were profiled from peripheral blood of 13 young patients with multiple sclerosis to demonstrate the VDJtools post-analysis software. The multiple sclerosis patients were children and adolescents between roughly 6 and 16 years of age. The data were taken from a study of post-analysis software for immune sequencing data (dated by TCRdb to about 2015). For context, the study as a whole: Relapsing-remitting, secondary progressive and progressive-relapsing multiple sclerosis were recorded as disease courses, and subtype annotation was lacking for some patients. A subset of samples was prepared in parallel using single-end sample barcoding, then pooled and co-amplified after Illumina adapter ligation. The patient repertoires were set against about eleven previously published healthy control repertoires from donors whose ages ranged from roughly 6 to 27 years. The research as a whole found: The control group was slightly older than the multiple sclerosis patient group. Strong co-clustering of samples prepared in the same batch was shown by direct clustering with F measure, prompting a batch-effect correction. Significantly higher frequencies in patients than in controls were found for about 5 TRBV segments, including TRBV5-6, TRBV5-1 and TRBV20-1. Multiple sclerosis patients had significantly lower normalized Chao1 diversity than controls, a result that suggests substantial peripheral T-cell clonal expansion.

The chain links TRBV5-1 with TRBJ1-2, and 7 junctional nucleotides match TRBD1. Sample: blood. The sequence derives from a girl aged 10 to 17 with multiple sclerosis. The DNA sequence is TGCGCCAGCAGCTTTGACAGGGTTAACGGCTACACCTTC. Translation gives CASSFDRVNGYTF.